A single sample gave rise to the 14 T cell receptor beta chains below, sequenced in a study of shared clonotypes between healthy human individuals. Assay: immunoSEQ multiplex PCR; the TCRdb copy retains only in-frame clones and omits some. This sample has fewer than 2.5 million clones, with 93% found just once. Material for sequencing was naive CD4+ T cells from PBMCs. The subset denotes: CD45RA+ positively selected. The source of these receptors is a man between 18 and 29 years old in good health. Some clones in this sample may be carry-over from other donors' samples.

The J gene is TRBJ1-1, the V gene TRBV18; a possible D gene is TRBD1 (5 bases). The CDR3 is made up of 16 amino acids. Trimming removed 1 base at V and 3 bases at J, with 15 bases between. Per the germline V gene, CDR1 is KGHSH and CDR2 is LQKENI. The CDR3 reads CASSPQGPGTDTEAFF. The CDR3, as DNA: TGTGCCAGCTCACCACAGGGACCCGGGACCGACACTGAAGCTTTCTTT. Together with reference TRBV18 and TRBJ1-1, the CDR3 gives the full variable domain: NAGVMQNPRHLVRRRGQEARLRCSPMKGHSHVYWYRQLPEEGLKFMVYLQKENIIDESGMPKERFSAEFPKEGPSILRIQQVVRGDSAAYFCASSPQGPGTDTEAFFGQGTRLTVV.

The chain is built from TRBV18 and TRBJ2-7; D is ambiguous. This CDR3 has 12 amino acids. The V gene lost 4 bases and the J gene lost 6 bases, with 10 bases spanning the gap. In germline, CDR1 is KGHSH, CDR2 LQKENI. The CDR3 coding sequence is TGTGCCAGCTCACTTCTAAAGGGCGAGCAGTACTTC. Protein: CASSLLKGEQYF.

The chain is built from TRBV7-8 and TRBJ1-1; TRBD1 matches at 8 bases. V was pared by 5 bases and J by 5 bases, with 10 bases of the junction left unmatched. The CDR3 sequence is 15 residues long. Per the germline V gene, CDR1 is SGHVS and CDR2 is FQNEAQ. CDR3 DNA: TGTGCCAGCAGCCCGCGGACAGGGCGGGGGACTGAAGCTTTCTTT. Protein product: CASSPRTGRGTEAFF.

The chain uses TRBV19 and TRBJ1-2, with D perhaps TRBD1 (6 bases). The CDR3 totals 16 residues. Germline CDR1 LNHDA, CDR2 SQIVND (reference sequence). V shed 6 bases and J shed 1 base, with 18 bases lying between them. The CDR3 loop is CASRPSGASFNYGYTF. The CDR3 DNA sequence: TGTGCCAGTAGGCCCTCGGGGGCCTCTTTTAACTATGGCTACACCTTC.

This chain joins TRBV6-4 and TRBJ1-4; TRBD1 might be the D (6 bases). The CDR3 loop spans 17 amino acids. CDR1 is MRHNA, CDR2 SNTAGT, per germline. The V gene lost 6 bases and the J gene lost 2 bases, with 19 bases spanning the gap. CDR3 sequence: CASRTPPGTGTNEKLFF. The CDR3 coding sequence is TGTGCCAGCAGGACACCTCCGGGCACAGGGACTAATGAAAAACTGTTTTTT.

This clone appeared a single time. The CDR3 sequence is CATRPTVTGNTIYF. DNA for the CDR3: TGTGCCACCAGGCCGACAGTAACTGGAAACACCATATATTTT. The chain joins TRBV15 to TRBJ1-3; D perhaps matches TRBD1 (5 bases). The CDR3 sequence is 14 residues long. Germline CDR1 and CDR2: LNHNV and YYDKDF (reference sequence). V dropped 6 bases and J dropped 2 bases, with 11 bases sitting between them.

The V gene is TRBV19, the J gene TRBJ1-2, with D possibly TRBD1 on 5 matching bases. The CDR3 runs to 15 residues. V lost 10 bases, J lost 2 bases, and 20 bases lay in between. Looked up from germline, CDR1 is LNHDA and CDR2 is SQIVND (reference sequence). This chain's CDR3 is CATHVFGTANYGYTF. The CDR3 DNA reads TGTGCCACCCACGTCTTCGGGACGGCGAACTATGGCTACACCTTC.

J is TRBJ2-5 and V is TRBV30, with 9 bases identical to TRBD2. V dropped 4 bases and J dropped 7; count of bases not matched to a gene: 10. Germline V gives CDR1 GTSNPN, CDR2 SVGIG (reference sequence). The CDR3 is made up of 14 amino acids. CDR3 sequence (DNA): TGTGCCTGGATCGGGACTAGCAGCCTAGGGACCCAGTACTTC. Amino acids: CAWIGTSSLGTQYF.

The genes are TRBV9 and TRBJ1-2; D may be TRBD1 (5 bases). The CDR3 has 16 residues. The germline CDR1 and CDR2 sequences are SGDLS and YYNGEE. Deletions cut 0 bases from V and 3 bases from J, with 15 bases between. The CDR3, as DNA: TGTGCCAGCAGCGTAGAAGAGAAGGGGTTCTACTATGGCTACACCTTC. The encoded protein is CASSVEEKGFYYGYTF.

This clone was seen just once. The rearrangement joins TRBV6-1 to TRBJ1-2, with 8 bases that match TRBD1. The germline CDR1 and CDR2 sequences are MNHNS and SASEGT. Unmatched junction bases numbered 5, after V lost 7 bases and J lost 1 base. There are 14 residues in the CDR3. The CDR3 region has the DNA TGTGCCAGCAACGACGGACAGGGTAACTATGGCTACACCTTC. Translated: CASNDGQGNYGYTF.

This chain joins TRBV7-2 and TRBJ2-7, with TRBD2 identical over 7 bases. V lost 5 bases and J lost 1; bases outside the gene matches: 8. Per the germline V gene, CDR1 is SGHTA and CDR2 is FQGNSA. There are 15 residues in the CDR3. The CDR3 nucleotides read TGTGCCAGCAGCCCGTACACTAGCGCTTCCTACGAGCAGTACTTC. Translated, it gives CASSPYTSASYEQYF.

This clone was recorded once. This sequence joins TRBV18 and TRBJ2-3, with a possible D match to TRBD2 (5 bases). CDR1 KGHSH and CDR2 LQKENI come from the germline V gene. Trimming took 6 bases from V and 8 from J, leaving 21 bases between them. The CDR3 is 15 residues long. CDR3 coding DNA: TGTGCCAGCTCCCTAACAACTAGGGATGTGGTTACGCAGTATTTT. Protein: CASSLTTRDVVTQYF.

This clone has a handful of counts. The V and J genes are TRBV4-2 and TRBJ1-1, with 8 bases matching TRBD1. The germline V gene has CDR1 LGHNA and CDR2 YNFKEQ. This CDR3 spans 14 amino acids. Germline trimming cut 6 bases from V and 10 bases from J; bases unmatched to any gene: 13. CDR3 coding DNA: TGTGCCAGCAGACAGACAGGGGTAGCAGAGGGAGCTTTCTTT. This codes for CASRQTGVAEGAFF.

The table lists this clone with a count of one. In DNA form, the CDR3 reads TGTGCCAGCAGCTCCCGGACAGTTTACGAGCAGTACTTC. Its translation is CASSSRTVYEQYF. The chain links TRBV7-8 to TRBJ2-7; D possibly corresponds to TRBD1 (6 bases). The germline V gene has CDR1 SGHVS and CDR2 FQNEAQ. The CDR3 length is 13 residues. Trimming shortened V by 4 bases and J by 4 bases, and 11 bases separated the two germline ends.